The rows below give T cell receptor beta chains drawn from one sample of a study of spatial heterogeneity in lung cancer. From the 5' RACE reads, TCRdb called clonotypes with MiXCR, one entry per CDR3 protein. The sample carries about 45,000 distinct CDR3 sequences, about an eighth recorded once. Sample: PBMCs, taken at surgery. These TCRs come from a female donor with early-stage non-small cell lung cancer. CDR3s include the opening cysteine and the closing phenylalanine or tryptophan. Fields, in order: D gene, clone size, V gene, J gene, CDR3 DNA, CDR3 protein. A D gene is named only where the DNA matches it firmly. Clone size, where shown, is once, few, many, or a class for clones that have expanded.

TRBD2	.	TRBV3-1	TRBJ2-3	TGTGCCAGCAGCCACCGGGGGGGCGGCACAGATACGCAGTATTTT	CASSHRGGGTDTQYF
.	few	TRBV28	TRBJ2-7	TGTGCCAGCACTCGCGGTGGGGGCTACGAGCAGTACTTC	CASTRGGGYEQYF
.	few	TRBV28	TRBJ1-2	TGTGCCAGCAGTCCTGGACAGCTATATGGCTACACCTTC	CASSPGQLYGYTF
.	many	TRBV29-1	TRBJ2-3	TGCAGCGTTGGGTCGCCAGATACGCAGTATTTT	CSVGSPDTQYF
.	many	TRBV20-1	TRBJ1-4	TGCAGTGCTAGCTCAGGGAACGAAAAACTGTTTTTT	CSASSGNEKLFF
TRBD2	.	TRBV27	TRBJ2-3	TGTGCCAGCAAAAGCACGGGGGGGCACACAGATACGCAGTATTTT	CASKSTGGHTDTQYF
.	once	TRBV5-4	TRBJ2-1	TGTGCCAGCAGCTTGAGTCAGTACAATGAGCAGTTCTTC	CASSLSQYNEQFF
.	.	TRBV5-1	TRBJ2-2	TGCGCCAGCAGCTTGGGACAGTCCGTTGGCGGGGAGCTGTTTTTT	CASSLGQSVGGELFF
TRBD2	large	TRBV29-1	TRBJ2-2	TGCAGCGTTGAAGATGGGGAGGGTCACGCGAACACCGGGGAGCTGTTTTTT	CSVEDGEGHANTGELFF
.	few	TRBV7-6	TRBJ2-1	TGTGCCAGCAGCTTAGCCGGATCTGGGACCTACAATGAGCAGTTCTTC	CASSLAGSGTYNEQFF
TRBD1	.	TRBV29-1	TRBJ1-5	TGCAGCGTCGTCGGGACAGTGGGCCAGCCCCAGCATTTT	CSVVGTVGQPQHF
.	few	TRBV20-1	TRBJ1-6	TGCAGTGCTGCGGAGAGCTCCTATAATTCACCCCTCCACTTT	CSAAESSYNSPLHF
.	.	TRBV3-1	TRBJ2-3	TGTGCCAGCAGCCAAGAGCAGGGAACCACAGATACGCAGTATTTT	CASSQEQGTTDTQYF
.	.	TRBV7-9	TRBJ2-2	TGTGCCAGCAGCTCTAAAGTGGTAGTCGCCGGGGAGCTGTTTTTT	CASSSKVVVAGELFF
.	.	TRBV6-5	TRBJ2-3	TGTGCCAGCAGCCCCACAGGGACCCGCACAGATACGCAGTATTTT	CASSPTGTRTDTQYF
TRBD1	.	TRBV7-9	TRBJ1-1	TGTGCCAGCACCCCAGGGGGGGGCACTGAAGCTTTCTTT	CASTPGGGTEAFF
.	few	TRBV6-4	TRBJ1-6	TGTGCCAGCAGACAGAGCCCCATTGGAAATTCACCCCTCCACTTT	CASRQSPIGNSPLHF
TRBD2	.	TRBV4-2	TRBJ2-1	TGTGCCAGCAGCCAAGATAGATTGGCGGGGGTGTACAATGAGCAGTTCTTC	CASSQDRLAGVYNEQFF
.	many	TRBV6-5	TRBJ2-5	TGTGCCAGCAGTTACGAGAGGACCCAAGAGACCCAGTACTTC	CASSYERTQETQYF
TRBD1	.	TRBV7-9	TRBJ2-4	TGTGCCAGCAACCAAGGGGGCGCGGACATTCAGTACTTC	CASNQGGADIQYF
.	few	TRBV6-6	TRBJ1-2	TGTGCCAGCAGTTACGACAGGACCAACTATGGCTACACCTTC	CASSYDRTNYGYTF
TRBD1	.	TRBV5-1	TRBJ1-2	TGCGCCAGCAGCCGAGATTCCGGGACAGGGAATGGCTACACCTTC	CASSRDSGTGNGYTF
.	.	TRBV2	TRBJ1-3	TGTGCCAGCAGTGGGGACGGAAACACCATATATTTT	CASSGDGNTIYF
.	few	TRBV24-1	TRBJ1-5	TGTGCCACCAGTGACCCGGGACAAGGTCAGCCCCAGCATTTT	CATSDPGQGQPQHF
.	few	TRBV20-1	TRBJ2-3	TGCAGTGCCCCTAGCTTTGCCACAGATACGCAGTATTTT	CSAPSFATDTQYF
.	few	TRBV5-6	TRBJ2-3	TGTGCCAGCAGCTTCAAAGTGCTCGCAGGGGCAGGGGATACGCAGTATTTT	CASSFKVLAGAGDTQYF
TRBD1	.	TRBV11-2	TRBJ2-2	TGTGCCAGCAGCGTGGGACAGGTGAACACCGGGGAGCTGTTTTTT	CASSVGQVNTGELFF
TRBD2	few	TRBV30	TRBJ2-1	TGTGCCCGTTCGGGGGACCCCCGGGGACTAGCGGGGGGGAAATACAATGAGCAGTTCTTC	CARSGDPRGLAGGKYNEQFF
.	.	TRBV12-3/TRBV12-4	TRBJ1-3	TGTGCCAGCAGCTGGACCGATTCTGGAAACACCATATATTTT	CASSWTDSGNTIYF
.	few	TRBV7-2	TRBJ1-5	TGTGCCAGCAGCTTAGATGGGGGGCGGCCCCAGCATTTT	CASSLDGGRPQHF
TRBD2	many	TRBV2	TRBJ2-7	TGTGCCAGCAGTGAACTGGGGACTAGCGGGGAGATCCCCTACGAGCAGTACTTC	CASSELGTSGEIPYEQYF
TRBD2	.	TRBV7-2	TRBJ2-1	TGTGCCAGCAGCTTAGTTGGTAGCGGGGGGGGCGATGCGCAGTTCTTC	CASSLVGSGGGDAQFF
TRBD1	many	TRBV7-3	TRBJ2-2	TGTGCCAGCAGTTGGGACAGGGGAGGCACCGGGGAGCTGTTTTTT	CASSWDRGGTGELFF
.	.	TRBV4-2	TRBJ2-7	TGTGCCAGCAGCCAAGTATTAGGGGTAGGTGACGAGCAGTACTTC	CASSQVLGVGDEQYF
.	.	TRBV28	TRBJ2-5	TGTGCCAGCAGTCCGTACCTGGACGGGCAAGAGACCCAGTACTTC	CASSPYLDGQETQYF
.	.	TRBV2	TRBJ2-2	TGTGCCGGTCGTCTATCTTTAAACACCGGGGAGCTGTTTTTT	CAGRLSLNTGELFF
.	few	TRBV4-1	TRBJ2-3	TGCGCCAGCAGCCAAAACCCTTCACCCGCTCACAGCACAGATACGCAGTATTTT	CASSQNPSPAHSTDTQYF
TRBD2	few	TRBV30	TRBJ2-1	TGTGCCTGGAGTAGAAGCGGGGGCTACAATGAGCAGTTCTTC	CAWSRSGGYNEQFF
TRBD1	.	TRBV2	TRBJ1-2	TGTGCCAGAGCGCGACAGGGACGGAACTATGGCTACACCTTC	CARARQGRNYGYTF
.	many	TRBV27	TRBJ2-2	TGTGCCAGCAGTTTGGTCCTCGGGGAGCTGTTTTTT	CASSLVLGELFF
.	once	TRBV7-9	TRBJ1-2	TGTGCCAGCAGCTTTGACAGCGATAGCTATGGCTACACCTTC	CASSFDSDSYGYTF
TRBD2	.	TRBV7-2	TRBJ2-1	TGTGCCAGCAGCCTCACCGGGACTAGCAGCTACAATGAGCAGTTCTTC	CASSLTGTSSYNEQFF
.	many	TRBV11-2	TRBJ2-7	TGTGCCAGCAGCTCATGGGGGGACACTTCCTACGAGCAGTACTTC	CASSSWGDTSYEQYF
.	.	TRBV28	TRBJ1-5	TGTGCCAGCAGTTTTTTCCTGGGGGCGAACAATCAGCCCCAGCATTTT	CASSFFLGANNQPQHF
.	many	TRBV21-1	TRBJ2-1	TGTGCCAGCATTACAGGGCCACCATACAATGAGCAGTTCTTC	CASITGPPYNEQFF
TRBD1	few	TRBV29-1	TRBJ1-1	TGCAGCGTTGGGGCCACAGGGGGGGTCACTGAAGCTTTCTTT	CSVGATGGVTEAFF
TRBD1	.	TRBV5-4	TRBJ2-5	TGTGCCAGCAGCGATGGTCGGACAGGGGCCGTGGAGACCCAGTACTTC	CASSDGRTGAVETQYF
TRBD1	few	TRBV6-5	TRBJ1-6	TGTGCCAGCAGTTACTCTAGGACAGGAGATTCACCCCTCCACTTT	CASSYSRTGDSPLHF
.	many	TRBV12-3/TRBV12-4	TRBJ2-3	TGTGCCAGCAGTTTATCAGGGGTCGCAGATACGCAGTATTTT	CASSLSGVADTQYF
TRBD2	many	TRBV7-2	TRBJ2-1	TGTGCCAGCAGCTCGCGAGCTAGCGGGGGGAACAATGAGCAGTTCTTC	CASSSRASGGNNEQFF